The clone carrying this TCR beta chain has at least ten counts. What it binds is unknown. Findings and limits, study-wide: Tumor Treg TCRs overlapped most with tumor naive CD4+ cells.

CDR3 size: 14 residues. Trimming removed 6 bases at V and 0 bases at J, with 8 bases between. TCRdb passed the 5' RACE reads through MiXCR, listing each CDR3 protein once. The sample has tens of thousands of distinct CDR3 sequences, roughly 30% seen once. The TCR comes from a female donor with breast cancer. Sequencing was done on a sample of naive CD4+ T cells sorted from blood. Subset specified: naive CD4+ T cells, CD4+CD45RA+CD25-. The chain has TRBV12-3 or TRBV12-4 and TRBJ2-2, with a tentative D call TRBD1 (6 bases). The CDR3 region is CASRDSPNTGELFF. CDR3 sequence (DNA): TGTGCCAGCAGGGACAGTCCGAACACCGGGGAGCTGTTTTTT.